Sequencing of this T cell receptor (beta chain) was carried out in a study of radiotherapy plus CTLA-4 blockade in lung cancer. This clone was detected once. The CDR3 extends over 14 amino acids. Germline V CDR1 and CDR2: SNHLY, FYNNEI. V lost 8 bases and J lost 5, with 16 bases in between. Data came from immunoSEQ multiplex PCR; TCRdb stores just in-frame clones and leaves some out. Among more than 40,000 clones listed, approximately 76% were seen once. The sequence derives from a human donor with non-small cell lung cancer who had stable disease on radiotherapy plus ipilimumab. The sample consisted of peripheral blood, taken from a patient treated with radiotherapy plus ipilimumab. The V call is TRBV2, the J call TRBJ1-5, with D possibly being TRBD1 (5 bases). Written as DNA, the CDR3 is TGTGCCAGCTCCCTTGGGGGGGATTATCAGCCCCAGCATTTT. It is translated as CASSLGGDYQPQHF.